These T cell receptor beta chains were read from a single sample in a study of PD-1 blockade in classical Hodgkin lymphoma. Generated by immunoSEQ multiplex PCR, the TCRdb table keeps only in-frame clones and is missing some. The sample lists 6,500 to 9,500 clones, 77% seen once, with approximately 30% in the top ten. Material: CD8+ T cells from blood, obtained before the fourth cycle of nivolumab. These receptors all stem from a human donor with classical Hodgkin lymphoma. The conserved cysteine and the conserved F or W are not part of the CDR3 here. Not all rows give a size; the values are once, few, many and, for expanded clones, a class.

v_gene	j_gene	abundance	CDR3aa
TRBV7-9	TRBJ1-4	.	ASSLGQGHYNEKLF
TRBV4-3	TRBJ1-2	.	ASSQEIGTGIFPYGYT
TRBV7-9	TRBJ1-1	.	ASSLGTGRDTEAF
TRBV28	TRBJ1-2	few	ASSPTPQAPYGYT
TRBV29-1	TRBJ2-3	.	SETSGRALKPSTDTQY
TRBV9	TRBJ2-7	medium-sized	ASSSHSGAYEQY
TRBV6-6	TRBJ1-1	.	ASSYVEAF
TRBV29-1	TRBJ2-7	.	SVENPVKGAKPYEQY
TRBV2	TRBJ2-3	.	ASSEPPPGVAGGLADTQY
TRBV27	TRBJ1-2	.	ASSLSGRPYGYT
TRBV7-9	TRBJ1-6	few	ASSSPTALGSSYNSPLH
TRBV6-5	TRBJ1-1	.	ASRRNTEAF
TRBV28	TRBJ1-5	.	ASSLRPGRRSGVDQPQH
TRBV7-3	TRBJ1-5	.	ASSLMAVGGDSVPRTQH
TRBV6-5	TRBJ2-7	.	ASSYMGQGGYEQY
TRBV9	TRBJ2-2	few	ASSASPGGTGELF
TRBV5-1	TRBJ2-7	.	ASSLDVSYEQY